Below, one T cell receptor (beta chain) is given with its context. CDR1 and CDR2 from the germline V gene are LNHDA and SQIVND (reference sequence). The CDR3 is made up of 14 amino acids. After removal of 5 bases from V and 4 bases from J, the junction contained 7 bases not matched to a gene. Authors' analysis steps: How many nucleated cells were present was estimated from reference gene primer amplification. Profiling relied on immunoSEQ multiplex PCR, and the TCRdb table lists in-frame clones only, not all of them. V, J and clone size derive from that table, while D and trimming were established from the DNA sequence. The repertoire consists of about 64,000 clones, with more than 75% occurring once and the leading ten covering about a tenth. These data are taken from a study of blood T cell repertoires in COVID-19. Recruitment covered fewer than 25 US areas and drew participants whose ages spanned roughly 18 to 90 years. Which cohort a participant joined came from the clinical history participants gave.

The receptor's source is a woman aged 40-49 years who had recovered from COVID-19. The sequencing input was PBMCs or T cells enriched from blood (not recorded which). This sequence joins TRBV19 and TRBJ2-7; 8 nucleotides agree with TRBD1. In nucleotides, the CDR3 is TGTGCCAGTAGTGTGGGACAGGCATCATACGAGCAGTACTTC. It translates to CASSVGQASYEQYF.